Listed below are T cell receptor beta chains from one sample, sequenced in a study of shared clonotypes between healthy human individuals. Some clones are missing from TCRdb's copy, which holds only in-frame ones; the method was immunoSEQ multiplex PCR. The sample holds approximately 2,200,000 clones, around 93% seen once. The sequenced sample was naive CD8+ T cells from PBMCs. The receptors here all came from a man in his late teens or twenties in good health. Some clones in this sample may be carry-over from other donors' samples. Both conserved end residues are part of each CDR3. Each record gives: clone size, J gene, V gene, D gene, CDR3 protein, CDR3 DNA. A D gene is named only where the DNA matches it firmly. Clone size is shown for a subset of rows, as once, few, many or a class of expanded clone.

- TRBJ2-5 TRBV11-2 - CASSWTSFRDQYF TGTGCCAGCAGCTGGACCTCCTTTAGAGACCAGTACTTC
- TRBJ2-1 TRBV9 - CASSVATGQRRHEQFF TGTGCCAGCAGCGTAGCTACGGGGCAGCGAAGGCATGAGCAGTTCTTC
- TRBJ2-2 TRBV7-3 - CASSLRGRGSEELFF TGTGCCAGCAGCTTAAGGGGCAGGGGTTCAGAGGAGCTGTTTTTT
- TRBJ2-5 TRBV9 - CASSVVEVYGETQYF TGTGCCAGCAGCGTAGTTGAGGTTTATGGGGAGACCCAGTACTTC
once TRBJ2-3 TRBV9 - CASSVSGRLADTQYF TGTGCCAGCAGCGTCTCGGGGCGGTTGGCAGATACGCAGTATTTT
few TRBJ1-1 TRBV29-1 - CSPQLGTEAFF TGCAGCCCACAACTTGGCACTGAAGCTTTCTTT
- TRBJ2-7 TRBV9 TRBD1 CASSAGTGGLRSYEQYF TGTGCCAGCAGCGCCGGGACAGGGGGCCTTCGATCCTACGAGCAGTACTTC
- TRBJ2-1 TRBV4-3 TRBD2 CASTPRVAGGKSSYNEQFF TGCGCCAGCACTCCGAGGGTAGCGGGAGGGAAAAGCTCCTACAATGAGCAGTTCTTC
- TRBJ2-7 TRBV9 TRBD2 CASSASGKGEQYF TGTGCCAGCAGCGCTAGCGGGAAGGGCGAGCAGTACTTC
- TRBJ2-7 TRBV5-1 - CASSLGWGRNNEQYF TGCGCCAGCAGCTTGGGATGGGGTCGGAATAACGAGCAGTACTTC
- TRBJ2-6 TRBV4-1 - CASSHPPGLISGANVLTF TGCGCCAGCAGCCACCCTCCGGGACTGATCTCTGGGGCCAACGTCCTGACTTTC
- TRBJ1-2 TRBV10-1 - CASSEYRDTSYGYTF TGCGCCAGCAGTGAATACCGGGACACCTCCTATGGCTACACCTTC
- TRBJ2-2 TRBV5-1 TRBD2 CASSLVQREGITGELFF TGCGCCAGCAGCTTGGTACAGCGGGAGGGCATAACCGGGGAGCTGTTTTTT
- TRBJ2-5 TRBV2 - CASSKADPQETQYF TGTGCCAGCAGCAAGGCGGACCCCCAAGAGACCCAGTACTTC
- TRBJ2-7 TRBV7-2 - CASSLGLGSYEQYF TGTGCCAGCAGCTTAGGTTTGGGGTCCTACGAGCAGTACTTC
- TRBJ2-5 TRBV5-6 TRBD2 CASSGGGTTFTETQYF TGTGCCAGCAGCGGAGGCGGGACTACATTCACTGAGACCCAGTACTTC
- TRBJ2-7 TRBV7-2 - CASSSAPSAPPSYEQYF TGTGCCAGCAGCTCGGCCCCTAGCGCACCCCCCTCCTACGAGCAGTACTTC
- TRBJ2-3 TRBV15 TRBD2 CATGGRGTRADTQYF TGTGCCACCGGAGGCCGGGGGACTAGGGCAGATACGCAGTATTTT
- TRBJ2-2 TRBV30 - CAWLRANTGELFF TGTGCCTGGTTAAGGGCGAATACCGGGGAGCTGTTTTTT
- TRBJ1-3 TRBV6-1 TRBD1 CASSTGDSGNTIYF TGTGCCAGCAGCACAGGGGACTCTGGAAACACCATATATTTT
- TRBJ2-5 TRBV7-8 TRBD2 CASSSGLAERAQETQYF TGTGCCAGCAGCTCTGGACTAGCGGAGAGGGCCCAAGAGACCCAGTACTTC
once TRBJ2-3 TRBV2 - CASSATGGGWDTQYF TGTGCCAGCAGTGCCACCGGAGGGGGATGGGATACGCAGTATTTT
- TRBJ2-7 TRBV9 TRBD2 CASSVSPSGSIAIHEQYF TGTGCCAGCAGCGTATCACCTAGCGGGAGTATAGCGATCCACGAGCAGTACTTC
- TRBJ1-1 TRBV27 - CASSLLPRNTEAFF TGTGCCAGCAGTTTACTCCCGCGGAACACTGAAGCTTTCTTT
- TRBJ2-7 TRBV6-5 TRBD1 CASSYGGTGGYEQYF TGTGCCAGCAGTTACGGCGGGACAGGGGGCTACGAGCAGTACTTC
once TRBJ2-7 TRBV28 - CASSLGTPGPYEQYF TGTGCCAGCAGTTTAGGGACCCCGGGCCCCTACGAGCAGTACTTC
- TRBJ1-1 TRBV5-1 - CASSHGPPGVNTEAFF TGCGCCAGCAGCCACGGACCTCCGGGAGTGAACACTGAAGCTTTCTTT
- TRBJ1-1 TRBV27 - CASSLSPRSWTEAFF TGTGCCAGCAGTTTATCGCCTAGATCTTGGACTGAAGCTTTCTTT
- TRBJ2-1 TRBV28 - CASSRGVAYNEQFF TGTGCCAGCAGCCGCGGGGTGGCCTACAATGAGCAGTTCTTC
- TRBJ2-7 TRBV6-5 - CASSPNRIVPYEQYF TGTGCCAGCAGTCCCAACAGGATTGTTCCCTACGAGCAGTACTTC
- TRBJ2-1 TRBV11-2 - CASSLGWQSSYNEQFF TGTGCCAGCAGCTTGGGTTGGCAGTCCTCCTACAATGAGCAGTTCTTC
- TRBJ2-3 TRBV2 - CASSDLTSPLADDTQYF TGTGCCAGCAGTGACCTGACAAGTCCCCTTGCTGATGATACGCAGTATTTT
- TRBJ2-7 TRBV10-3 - CAISEALTYEQYF TGTGCCATCAGTGAGGCACTCACCTACGAGCAGTACTTC
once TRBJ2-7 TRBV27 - CASVSGTFGEQYF TGTGCCAGCGTCTCCGGGACATTCGGCGAGCAGTACTTC
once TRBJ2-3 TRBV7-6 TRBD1 CASSSRTGDTDTQYF TGTGCCAGCAGCAGTCGGACAGGGGACACAGATACGCAGTATTTT
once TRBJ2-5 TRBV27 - CASSPLLNSAGERETQYF TGTGCCAGCAGTCCCCTTTTAAATTCCGCAGGGGAGAGGGAGACCCAGTACTTC
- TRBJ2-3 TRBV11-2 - CASSPGWLHTDTQYF TGTGCCAGCAGCCCAGGTTGGTTGCACACAGATACGCAGTATTTT
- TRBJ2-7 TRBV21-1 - CASSNPLRGRTSSYEQYF TGTGCCAGCAGCAACCCCCTCCGAGGGAGAACTAGTTCCTACGAGCAGTACTTC
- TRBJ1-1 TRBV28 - CASSLVAGGNEAFF TGTGCCAGCAGTTTAGTAGCCGGGGGCAATGAAGCTTTCTTT
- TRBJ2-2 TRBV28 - CASSLWSGRSGELFF TGTGCCAGCAGTTTATGGTCAGGGAGGTCCGGGGAGCTGTTTTTT